The rows below give T cell receptor beta chains drawn from one sample of a study of regulatory T cells in long-lasting Graves disease. Each CDR3 protein is one row after TCRdb ran MiXCR on the multiplex PCR reads. The sample yields approximately 490,000 distinct CDR3 sequences, roughly 17% seen once. These sequences were also reported in another study, on T cells in Graves' hyperthyroidism and ophthalmopathy.

Sample: peripheral blood mononuclear cells (PBMCs), taken at new diagnosis, from a patient treated with antithyroid drugs. Receptors were obtained from a man aged 35-49 years with Graves disease. The CDR3 runs from the conserved cysteine through the conserved F or W. D genes are given only for firm matches. Clone size is not always given. Where it is, it says once, few, many or a class for expanded clones.

>TRBJ2-2|TRBV24-1|.|few
CATSELRNTGELFF
TGTGCCACCAGTGAGTTAAGGAACACCGGGGAGCTGTTTTTT
>TRBJ2-2|TRBV24-1|.|few
CATSVGGALNTGELFF
TGTGCCACCAGTGTCGGGGGAGCGCTTAACACCGGGGAGCTGTTTTTT
>TRBJ1-6|TRBV10-3|.|.
CAISSGSKNSPLHF
TGTGCCATCAGTTCAGGTTCCAAGAATTCACCCCTCCACTTT
>TRBJ2-7|TRBV19|TRBD2|.
CASSLTGQGTSGRLYEQYF
TGTGCCAGTAGTTTAACGGGACAGGGGACTAGCGGGAGACTCTACGAGCAGTACTTC
>TRBJ1-1|TRBV10-2|.|.
CASSEGLGQGETEAFF
TGCGCCAGCAGTGAGGGGTTGGGGCAGGGAGAAACTGAAGCTTTCTTT
>TRBJ2-7|TRBV4-1|.|.
CASSQYRALNSSYEQYF
TGCGCCAGCAGCCAATACCGGGCGTTGAACAGCTCCTACGAGCAGTACTTC
>TRBJ2-7|TRBV11-2|.|few
CASSLDLQNYEQYF
TGTGCCAGCAGCTTAGATCTCCAGAATTACGAGCAGTACTTC
>TRBJ2-1|TRBV18|TRBD2|many
CASRQREGNNEQFF
TGTGCCAGCCGTCAGCGGGAGGGCAACAATGAGCAGTTCTTC
>TRBJ2-7|TRBV28|TRBD1|many
CASSLNPRDREREQYF
TGTGCCAGCAGTCTTAATCCCCGGGACAGGGAGCGCGAGCAGTACTTC
>TRBJ2-3|TRBV20-1|TRBD2|.
CSAQTSGSGNTQYF
TGCAGTGCTCAGACTAGCGGGAGCGGGAATACGCAGTATTTT
>TRBJ2-7|TRBV28|TRBD1|.
CASSFSGPGQGYEQYF
TGTGCCAGCAGTTTCTCCGGCCCGGGACAGGGTTACGAGCAGTACTTC
>TRBJ2-5|TRBV11-3|TRBD2|.
CASSSPPGTSGAQETQYF
TGTGCCAGCAGTTCTCCCCCCGGGACTAGCGGGGCGCAAGAGACCCAGTACTTC
>TRBJ1-1|TRBV29-1|.|many
CSADSRTQSHMNTEAFF
TGCAGCGCCGATAGCAGGACACAGTCCCACATGAACACTGAAGCTTTCTTT
>TRBJ1-4|TRBV12-3/TRBV12-4|TRBD1|.
CASTTDREGVVTNEKLFF
TGTGCCAGCACCACTGACAGGGAAGGTGTTGTAACTAATGAAAAACTGTTTTTT
>TRBJ2-1|TRBV6-2/TRBV6-3|TRBD2|many
CASSSGLAGGGSYNEQFF
TGTGCCAGCAGCTCGGGACTAGCGGGAGGGGGCTCCTACAATGAGCAGTTCTTC
>TRBJ1-4|TRBV20-1|.|.
CSARDARDLYEKLFF
TGCAGTGCTAGAGACGCCCGGGACTTATATGAAAAACTGTTTTTT
>TRBJ1-5|TRBV20-1|.|many
CSARDSGGLGQPQHF
TGCAGTGCTAGAGATTCGGGTGGGCTAGGCCAGCCCCAGCATTTT
>TRBJ2-7|TRBV20-1|TRBD2|many
CSAEGLAGVGEQYF
TGCAGTGCCGAAGGACTAGCGGGAGTAGGCGAGCAGTACTTC
>TRBJ2-1|TRBV9|TRBD2|few
CASSPEGLAYNEQFF
TGTGCCAGCAGCCCGGAGGGACTAGCCTACAATGAGCAGTTCTTC
>TRBJ2-7|TRBV5-6|TRBD1|.
CASSQTLRDRGYEQYF
TGTGCCAGCAGCCAAACCCTCCGGGACAGGGGCTACGAGCAGTACTTC
>TRBJ1-6|TRBV27|TRBD1|many
CASSSVYRGRNSPLHF
TGTGCCAGCAGTTCAGTCTACAGGGGGCGGAATTCACCCCTCCACTTT
>TRBJ2-3|TRBV9|.|many
CASSVEWNTDTQYF
TGTGCCAGCAGCGTAGAATGGAACACAGATACGCAGTATTTT
>TRBJ2-7|TRBV29-1|TRBD2|few
CSVETGGSDEQYF
TGCAGCGTTGAAACGGGGGGAAGCGACGAGCAGTACTTC
>TRBJ2-7|TRBV4-1|TRBD1|few
CASSFRQGPYEQYF
TGCGCCAGCAGCTTCAGACAGGGACCTTACGAGCAGTACTTC
>TRBJ1-2|TRBV29-1|.|few
CSVGQGNGYTF
TGCAGCGTTGGGCAGGGGAACGGCTACACCTTC
>TRBJ2-5|TRBV5-1|.|few
CASSSGAAQETQYF
TGCGCCAGCAGCTCCGGGGCAGCCCAAGAGACCCAGTACTTC
>TRBJ2-5|TRBV7-3|TRBD2|few
CASSSSGRIETQYF
TGTGCCAGCAGCTCCAGCGGGAGAATTGAGACCCAGTACTTC
>TRBJ1-5|TRBV29-1|.|.
CSVGVTDGPQHF
TGCAGCGTTGGGGTCACGGATGGGCCCCAGCATTTT
>TRBJ1-1|TRBV11-2|.|many
CASSLGPTAYTEAFF
TGTGCCAGCAGCTTAGGACCGACAGCTTACACTGAAGCTTTCTTT
>TRBJ2-2|TRBV10-2|TRBD2|.
CASRGLAALGGELFF
TGCGCCAGCAGAGGGCTAGCGGCTCTGGGCGGGGAGCTGTTTTTT
>TRBJ2-5|TRBV5-5|TRBD1|many
CASSLGPRGNQETQYF
TGTGCCAGCAGCTTAGGTCCCAGGGGGAACCAAGAGACCCAGTACTTC
>TRBJ2-5|TRBV5-1|TRBD2|.
CASSYKTGLAKETQYF
TGCGCCAGCAGCTACAAAACCGGACTAGCGAAAGAGACCCAGTACTTC
>TRBJ2-2|TRBV5-8|TRBD1|few
CASSPRDRNTGELFF
TGTGCCAGCAGCCCCCGGGACAGAAACACCGGGGAGCTGTTTTTT
>TRBJ2-7|TRBV6-1|.|many
CASSPLQEQYF
TGTGCCAGCAGTCCTCTGCAGGAGCAGTACTTC
>TRBJ2-5|TRBV9|.|few
CASSGVPWAGGETQYF
TGTGCCAGCAGCGGAGTTCCTTGGGCTGGGGGTGAGACCCAGTACTTC
>TRBJ1-5|TRBV27|TRBD1|many
CASNPQGLSNQPQHF
TGTGCCAGCAATCCACAGGGGCTTAGCAATCAGCCCCAGCATTTT
>TRBJ1-4|TRBV12-3/TRBV12-4|TRBD1|.
CASSLQPFRQGGNEKLFF
TGTGCCAGCAGTTTACAACCGTTTAGACAGGGGGGAAATGAAAAACTGTTTTTT
>TRBJ2-5|TRBV6-1|.|few
CVAATSYTETQYF
TGTGTCGCGGCAACTAGCTATACAGAGACCCAGTACTTC
>TRBJ2-5|TRBV28|TRBD1|many
CVTRTGSETQYF
TGTGTGACCCGGACAGGGTCGGAGACCCAGTACTTC
>TRBJ1-1|TRBV6-1|TRBD1|few
CATGQGAWTEAFF
TGTGCCACTGGACAGGGGGCATGGACTGAAGCTTTCTTT
>TRBJ2-1|TRBV20-1|TRBD2|many
CSATRTSGWENEQFF
TGCAGTGCTACCAGGACTAGCGGGTGGGAGAATGAGCAGTTCTTC
>TRBJ2-1|TRBV7-3|TRBD2|many
CASSLGTSGRVEQFF
TGTGCCAGCAGCTTAGGTACTAGCGGGAGGGTTGAGCAGTTCTTC
>TRBJ2-5|TRBV5-5|TRBD1|.
CASSLFGSSRGETQYF
TGTGCCAGCAGCTTGTTTGGTTCGAGCAGGGGGGAGACCCAGTACTTC